The TCR beta chain under discussion was sequenced for a study of T cell changes during pregnancy in multiple sclerosis. V was pared by 0 bases and J by 6 bases, with 10 bases between. The CDR3 consists of 13 residues. CDR1 SGHTS and CDR2 YDEGEE come from the germline V gene. The table came from immunoSEQ multiplex PCR; TCRdb's copy has only in-frame clones and leaves some out. The sample lists tens of thousands of clones; 92% were seen once. The genes are TRBV5-8 and TRBJ2-7, with D possibly matching TRBD2 (5 bases). This TCR derives from a female donor in good health, enrolled as a control in a pregnancy study. The sequencing here drew on peripheral blood, taken in the first trimester of pregnancy. CDR3: CASSLDWRSEQYF. For the CDR3, the DNA is TGTGCCAGCAGCTTGGATTGGAGGTCCGAGCAGTACTTC.